The 9 T cell receptor beta chains below were found in one sample sequenced in a study of tissue T cells after allogeneic stem cell transplantation. Only in-frame clones appear in the TCRdb table, and some are missing; sequencing was by immunoSEQ multiplex PCR. There are approximately 45,000 clones in the sample; about nine tenths occur only once, and about 3.8% lies in the top ten. The input for sequencing was blood, taken before transplantation. The receptors were sampled from a woman aged 40 to 75 who later had graft-versus-host disease after an allogeneic stem cell transplant.

This sequence joins TRBV27 and TRBJ1-6, with D possibly being TRBD1 (6 bases). CDR1 MNHEY and CDR2 SMNVEV come from the germline V gene (reference sequence). This CDR3 is 12 amino acids long. CDR3 protein: CCRGLYNSPLHF. The DNA for the CDR3 is TGTTGCAGGGGCCTCTATAATTCACCCCTCCACTTT.

This rearrangement joins TRBV27 to TRBJ2-1; a weak D match, TRBD1 (6 bases). The germline V and J ends were trimmed by 7 bases and 8 bases, with 21 bases remaining between them. Germline values: CDR1 MNHEY, CDR2 SMNVEV (reference sequence). CDR3 size: 15 residues. The CDR3 DNA reads TGTGCCAGCAAGGCGGACAGACCTGTCTGGTATGAGCAGTTCTTC. Its protein product is CASKADRPVWYEQFF.

J is TRBJ2-7 and V is TRBV2, with D maybe TRBD2 (5 bases). Germline CDR1 SNHLY, CDR2 FYNNEI. V gave up 6 bases and J gave up 3 bases, with 9 bases separating them. CDR3 length: 12 amino acids. The DNA of the CDR3 is TGTGCCAGCAGCACGGACTTCTACGAGCAGTACTTC. Translation gives CASSTDFYEQYF. Supplemented by reference TRBV2 and TRBJ2-7, the full variable domain reads EPEVTQTPSHQVTQMGQEVILRCVPISNHLYFYWYRQILGQKVEFLVSFYNNEISEKSEIFDDQFSVERPDGSNFTLKIRSTKLEDSAMYFCASSTDFYEQYFGPGTRLTVT.

V and J are TRBV18 and TRBJ1-1; D ambiguous. The V and J ends lost 4 bases and 1 base respectively, with 7 bases between them. CDR3 length: 13 amino acids. The germline CDR1 and CDR2 sequences are KGHSH and LQKENI. CDR3 residues: CASSHDTNTEAFF. The CDR3 region has the DNA TGTGCCAGCTCACACGACACGAACACTGAAGCTTTCTTT.

The rearrangement joins TRBV24-1 to TRBJ2-7; 9 nucleotides line up with TRBD2. This CDR3 has 18 residues. Germline values: CDR1 KGHDR, CDR2 SFDVKD. The V segment lost 4 bases and the J segment 1 base; nucleotides outside the gene matches: 13. The CDR3 DNA reads TGTGCCACCAGTGACCGTCTAGCGGGATCTGACAAGTCCTACGAGCAGTACTTC. Its protein is CATSDRLAGSDKSYEQYF.

V gene TRBV12-3 or TRBV12-4 combines with J gene TRBJ1-2; D not certain. With 3 bases removed from V and 6 bases from J, the gap between germline ends came to 5 bases. This CDR3 is 11 amino acids long. As DNA, the CDR3 is TGTGCCAGCAGTTTCGGACATGGCTACACCTTC. It is translated as CASSFGHGYTF.

This clone was picked up one time. The chain couples TRBV13 to TRBJ2-2, with D perhaps matching TRBD2 (5 bases). Deletions cut 6 bases from V and 0 bases from J, with 26 bases between. The CDR3 runs to 20 residues. Germline V gene lookup returns CDR1 PRHDT and CDR2 FYEKMQ (reference sequence). The chain's CDR3 is CASSYQKKTRARTNTGELFF. DNA for the CDR3: TGTGCCAGCAGTTACCAGAAAAAGACGCGGGCCCGCACGAACACCGGGGAGCTGTTTTTT.

V gene TRBV9 combines with J gene TRBJ2-3, with D uncertain. The CDR3 spans 14 residues. The germline V and J ends were trimmed by 0 bases and 5 bases, with 10 bases remaining between them. CDR1 and CDR2 (germline): SGDLS, YYNGEE. CDR3 sequence reads: CASSVDGLGDTQYF. As DNA, the CDR3 is TGTGCCAGCAGCGTAGATGGGTTGGGAGATACGCAGTATTTT. Using reference TRBV9 and TRBJ2-3 for the parts outside the CDR3, the full variable domain is DSGVTQTPKHLITATGQRVTLRCSPRSGDLSVYWYQQSLDQGLQFLIQYYNGEERAKGNILERFSAQQFPDLHSELNLSSLELGDSALYFCASSVDGLGDTQYFGPGTRLTVL.

This rearrangement joins TRBV5-1 to TRBJ2-5; perhaps TRBD2 as D (7 bases). Trimming removed 5 bases from V and 5 bases from J, with 16 bases in between. The CDR3 consists of 14 residues. The germline V gene encodes CDR1 SGHRS and CDR2 YFSETQ. The CDR3 loop reads CASRELRGRETQYF. CDR3 DNA sequence: TGCGCCAGCAGGGAGCTGCGGGGGCGGGAGACCCAGTACTTC.